Below are 27 T cell receptor beta chains sequenced from a single sample in a study of cytomegalovirus exposure and HLA in healthy donors. PCR primers comprised 60 Vbeta and 13 Jbeta primers. Sequencing was performed with immunoSEQ multiplex PCR; in TCRdb, only in-frame clones are kept and a portion is missing. This table holds approximately 220,000 clones, about four fifths found once. The sequenced material came from PBMCs. These TCRs come from a man aged 25-40 years in good health and CMV-seronegative.

The sample holds a few counts of this clone. The chain recombines TRBV9 with TRBJ1-1, with D perhaps matching TRBD1 (5 bases). Germline CDR1 SGDLS, CDR2 YYNGEE. Trimming shortened V by 1 base and J by 5 bases, and 9 bases separated the two germline ends. The length of the CDR3 is 13 residues. CDR3 in amino acids: CASSVWGETEAFF. The CDR3 DNA reads TGTGCCAGCAGCGTATGGGGGGAGACTGAAGCTTTCTTT.

This clone was recorded only once. The J gene is TRBJ1-1, the V gene TRBV9, with D uncertain. CDR3 length equals 17 residues. Germline CDR1 and CDR2: SGDLS and YYNGEE. The germline V and J ends were trimmed by 0 bases and 4 bases, with 19 bases remaining between them. Written as DNA, the CDR3 is TGTGCCAGCAGCGTAGCATCAGACGGGAGTGGGATCACTGAAGCTTTCTTT. This gives the protein CASSVASDGSGITEAFF.

In the case of this clone: Other DNA sequences in this sample translate to the same CDR3. This CDR3 is CASSQDGGYEQYF. CDR3 nucleotide sequence: TGCGCCAGCAGCCAAGATGGAGGTTACGAGCAGTACTTC. This rearrangement joins TRBV4-1 to TRBJ2-7, with D perhaps TRBD2 (5 bases). V lost 0 bases and J lost 4, with 7 bases in between. The CDR3 sequence is 13 residues long. Looked up from germline, CDR1 is MGHRA and CDR2 is YSYEKL.

J is TRBJ2-3 and V is TRBV19; a possible D gene is TRBD2 (5 bases). The germline V and J ends were trimmed by 3 bases and 2 bases, with 9 bases remaining between them. CDR3 length equals 14 residues. Germline V gives CDR1 LNHDA, CDR2 SQIVND (reference sequence). The CDR3 DNA is TGTGCCAGTAGTATCGAGGGCTACACAGATACGCAGTATTTT. Encoded protein: CASSIEGYTDTQYF.

The chain has TRBV5-1 and TRBJ2-5; TRBD1 aligns across 11 bases. V lost 4 bases, J lost 4 bases, and 6 bases stayed unmatched. From germline, CDR1 is SGHRS and CDR2 YFSETQ. This CDR3 comprises 15 residues. This CDR3 reads CASSARTGGVETQYF. CDR3 coding DNA: TGCGCCAGCAGCGCGAGGACAGGGGGCGTAGAGACCCAGTACTTC.

The chain is built from TRBV19 and TRBJ1-6; possible D gene TRBD1, 6 bases. Germline loops: CDR1 LNHDA, CDR2 SQIVND (reference sequence). The V end was cut by 4 bases, the J end by 7 bases, with 17 bases between. CDR3 length: 16 amino acids. The CDR3, as DNA: TGTGCCAGTAGTACTGGGACAAGCCAGGTGAATTCACCCCTCCACTTT. Translating gives CASSTGTSQVNSPLHF. The full variable domain, its missing parts supplied by reference TRBV19 and TRBJ1-6, is DGGITQSPKYLFRKEGQNVTLSCEQNLNHDAMYWYRQDPGQGLRLIYYSQIVNDFQKGDIAEGYSVSREKKESFPLTVTSAQKNPTAFYLCASSTGTSQVNSPLHFGNGTRLTVT.

The chain joins TRBV4-3 to TRBJ1-1; 9 bases fit TRBD1. After removal of 4 bases from V and 2 bases from J, the junction contained 5 bases not matched to a gene. Germline V lookup: CDR1 LGHNA, CDR2 YSLEER. The CDR3 spans 15 residues. CDR3 sequence reads: CASSRLTGGNTEAFF. The CDR3, as DNA: TGCGCCAGCAGCCGCCTGACAGGGGGTAACACTGAAGCTTTCTTT.

This chain joins TRBV29-1 and TRBJ2-3; 9 bases agree with TRBD2. The CDR3 consists of 14 residues. The germline V gene encodes CDR1 SQVTM and CDR2 ANQGSEA. V shed 6 bases, J shed 4 bases, and the junction held 8 bases outside the gene matches. CDR3 bases: TGCAGCGTGCCCGGTAGCGGGGGCTCAGATACGCAGTATTTT. Translated, it gives CSVPGSGGSDTQYF.

This chain joins TRBV15 and TRBJ2-5; 9 bases map to TRBD2. The CDR3 sequence is 17 residues long. The ends lost 5 bases at V and 1 base at J; junction bases unmatched: 11. Per germline, CDR1 LNHNV and CDR2 YYDKDF (reference sequence). The CDR3 coding sequence is TGTGCCACCAGCCGGTTGGGGGGAGCGGGGGGCCAAGAGACCCAGTACTTC. It encodes CATSRLGGAGGQETQYF.

The chain uses TRBV4-1 and TRBJ1-2; 9 bases are shared with TRBD1. The ends lost 4 bases at V and 2 bases at J; junction bases unmatched: 5. The length of the CDR3 is 15 residues. Germline V gives CDR1 MGHRA, CDR2 YSYEKL. The CDR3 DNA reads TGCGCCAGCAGCCGGGGACAGGGATTAAACTATGGCTACACCTTC. Protein: CASSRGQGLNYGYTF.

There are a few counts of this clone. The gene calls are TRBV10-1 and TRBJ1-4; TRBD1 matches at 7 bases. CDR1 and CDR2 from the germline V gene are WNHNN and SYGVQD (reference sequence). There are 14 residues in the CDR3. V shed 4 bases, J shed 5 bases, and the junction held 4 bases outside the gene matches. CDR3 in amino acids: CASSGARGNEKLFF. CDR3 in DNA: TGCGCCAGCAGTGGAGCCAGGGGGAATGAAAAACTGTTTTTT.

The rearrangement links TRBV19 to TRBJ2-3; 8 bases are shared with TRBD1. The length of the CDR3 is 19 residues. The germline CDR1 and CDR2 sequences are LNHDA and SQIVND (reference sequence). With V trimmed by 5 bases and J by 0 bases, 16 bases remained unmatched. This CDR3 is CASSGSMPQGARSTDTQYF. The CDR3 region has the DNA TGTGCCAGTAGTGGTTCCATGCCCCAGGGGGCGCGGAGCACAGATACGCAGTATTTT.

The chain recombines TRBV4-3 with TRBJ1-1; no clear D gene. CDR1 and CDR2 from the germline V gene are LGHNA and YSLEER. The V end lost 0 bases, the J end lost 0 bases, and 5 bases lay between the germline ends. The CDR3 is 14 amino acids. CDR3 coding DNA: TGCGCCAGCAGCCAAGAGGCGGTGAACACTGAAGCTTTCTTT. Residues: CASSQEAVNTEAFF.

The chain links TRBV2 to TRBJ2-2; 9 nucleotides align to TRBD2. V lost 5 bases to trimming and J lost 4 bases; unmatched junction nucleotides: 5. CDR1 is SNHLY, CDR2 FYNNEI, per germline. The CDR3 contains 15 residues. The CDR3 coding sequence is TGTGCCAGCAGTCCCGGAGCGGGGGGCACCGGGGAGCTGTTTTTT. It codes for CASSPGAGGTGELFF.

The chain has TRBV28 and TRBJ1-4; D possibly corresponds to TRBD1 (6 bases). The CDR3 is made up of 14 amino acids. The germline gives CDR1 MDHEN, CDR2 SYDVKM. The V gene lost 11 bases and the J gene lost 4 bases, with 17 bases spanning the gap. The CDR3 reads CAGTPDSNNEKLFF. CDR3 in DNA: TGTGCCGGCACCCCGGACAGCAATAATGAAAAACTGTTTTTT.

J is TRBJ2-7 and V is TRBV7-9, with D possibly TRBD2 on 6 matching bases. The ends were cut back, 4 bases at V and 4 bases at J, with 26 bases in the middle. CDR1 is SEHNR and CDR2 is FQNEAQ in the germline V gene (reference sequence). This CDR3 spans 18 amino acids. CDR3 nucleotides: TGTGCCAGCAGCTCCGAGATGATCGCGGGAATCGGCAATTACGAGCAGTACTTC. Translating gives CASSSEMIAGIGNYEQYF.

The chain couples TRBV28 to TRBJ2-2, with TRBD1 as a possible D gene (5 bases). The CDR3 consists of 16 residues. CDR1 and CDR2 from the germline V gene are MDHEN and SYDVKM. Between the trimmed V and J ends, which lost 1 base and 6 bases, there was a span of 15 bases. CDR3 bases: TGTGCCAGCAGTTTATTGGCAGGGCTCCTCGCCGGGGAGCTGTTTTTT. Its translation: CASSLLAGLLAGELFF.

This chain links TRBV5-4 with TRBJ2-7; possible D gene TRBD2, 6 bases. V lost 5 bases and J 4 bases, leaving 22 bases between the germline ends. This CDR3 is built from 16 residues. The germline gives CDR1 SGHNT, CDR2 YYREEE (reference sequence). This CDR3 is CASRPGGPGALYEQYF. For the CDR3, the DNA is TGTGCCAGCAGACCCGGGGGACCCGGGGCCCTTTACGAGCAGTACTTC.

In this sample, this clone turned up once. The rearrangement links TRBV27 to TRBJ1-6; no clear D. The CDR3 loop spans 13 amino acids. V was shortened by 2 bases and J by 8 bases, with 7 bases between the two germline ends. Per the germline V gene, CDR1 is MNHEY and CDR2 is SMNVEV (reference sequence). CDR3 amino acids: CASSLGRDSPLHF. CDR3 DNA sequence: TGTGCCAGCAGTTTAGGGAGGGATTCACCCCTCCACTTT.

The V and J genes are TRBV4-1 and TRBJ1-2; 7 positions match TRBD1. The length of the CDR3 is 15 residues. Germline lookup yields CDR1 MGHRA and CDR2 YSYEKL. The junction had 3 bases not matched to a gene; V was cut back by 0 bases and J by 2 bases. DNA of the CDR3: TGCGCCAGCAGCCAAGAACGACAGGGAAACTATGGCTACACCTTC. It translates to CASSQERQGNYGYTF.

The J gene is TRBJ2-7, the V gene TRBV4-1; possibly TRBD2 for D (5 bases). This CDR3 is built from 13 residues. Germline values: CDR1 MGHRA, CDR2 YSYEKL. V gave up 0 bases and J gave up 5 bases, with 8 bases separating them. The CDR3 sequence: CASSQEGRDEQYF. In DNA form, the CDR3 reads TGCGCCAGCAGCCAAGAAGGGCGGGACGAGCAGTACTTC.

The J gene is TRBJ1-6, the V gene TRBV7-2; D may be TRBD1 (5 bases). Germline V gene lookup returns CDR1 SGHTA and CDR2 FQGNSA. The V gene lost 4 bases and the J gene lost 10 bases, with 14 bases spanning the gap. The CDR3 loop spans 14 amino acids. The CDR3 reads CASSSRVVLSPLHF. The CDR3 DNA reads TGTGCCAGCAGCTCCAGGGTGGTCCTATCACCCCTCCACTTT.

This clone was detected once. The CDR3 DNA is TGTGCCAGCAGTTTAGAGACACCCGGCGTCCTGACTTTC. Protein: CASSLETPGVLTF. The chain has TRBV28 and TRBJ2-6; no definite D call. The CDR3 totals 13 residues. Trimming pared 2 bases from V and 12 bases from J, leaving 11 bases between. Germline lookup yields CDR1 MDHEN and CDR2 SYDVKM.

The chain joins TRBV5-4 to TRBJ1-3; perhaps TRBD1 as D (5 bases). V was cut by 3 bases and J by 1 base, with 11 bases left in between. CDR3 length: 15 amino acids. Looked up from germline, CDR1 is SGHNT and CDR2 is YYREEE (reference sequence). The CDR3 DNA follows: TGTGCCAGCAGCTACACTTCAGGGTCTGGAAACACCATATATTTT. Residues: CASSYTSGSGNTIYF.

The chain employs TRBV10-1 and TRBJ2-7, with a weak D call TRBD2 (5 bases). CDR1 WNHNN and CDR2 SYGVQD come from the germline V gene (reference sequence). V gave up 0 bases and J gave up 6 bases, with 15 bases separating them. The CDR3 is 15 amino acids. This CDR3 is CASSESNRERGEQYF. The CDR3 coding sequence is TGCGCCAGCAGTGAGTCGAACCGGGAAAGAGGCGAGCAGTACTTC.

With regard to this clone: The junction does not match germline at one end; this may be a read error. The chain carries TRBV4-2 and TRBJ2-6; 12 bases fit TRBD2. Germline loops: CDR1 LGHNA, CDR2 YNFKEQ. The CDR3 has 18 residues. The CDR3 sequence is CASSVSPSGGVRASVLTF. CDR3 bases: TGTGCCAGCAGCGTCAGCCCTAGCGGGGGGGTGAGGGCCAGCGTCCTGACTTTC.

The rearrangement links TRBV7-2 to TRBJ1-2; weak D call: TRBD1 (6 bases). Trimming pared 1 base from V and 8 bases from J, leaving 14 bases between. The CDR3 extends over 14 amino acids. Germline lookup yields CDR1 SGHTA and CDR2 FQGNSA. Written as DNA, the CDR3 is TGTGCCAGCAGCTTAGGGGGGCGCTCATGGGGCTACACCTTC. Its protein is CASSLGGRSWGYTF.